Below are 26 T cell receptor beta chains sequenced from a single sample in a study of breast tumors, draining lymph nodes, adjacent tissues. Axillary draining lymph nodes of breast cancer patients supplied the node samples. Each CDR3 protein is one row after TCRdb ran MiXCR on the multiplex PCR reads. The sample holds about 140,000 distinct CDR3 sequences; 30% to 35% are singletons and the top ten take roughly 2.2%. The sample was axillary lymph node tissue. The receptors stem from a female donor with breast cancer. Some clones in this sample may be carry-over from other donors' samples.

The sample holds many counts of this clonotype. The V call is TRBV19, the J call TRBJ2-1; 11 bases are shared with TRBD2. With V trimmed by 7 bases and J by 6 bases, 8 bases remained unmatched. This CDR3 is built from 15 residues. The V gene's germline CDR1 is LNHDA and CDR2 SQIVND (reference sequence). CDR3 loop: CASMRFGLAGNEQFF. The CDR3, as DNA: TGTGCCAGTATGCGATTTGGACTAGCGGGCAATGAGCAGTTCTTC.

This clonotype has more than one count but fewer than ten. The chain carries TRBV6-6 and TRBJ2-1, with D perhaps given as TRBD1 or TRBD2 (5 bases each). CDR3 length: 19 residues. V lost 6 bases and J lost 3, with 27 bases in between. Germline CDR1 and CDR2: MNHNY and SVGAGI (reference sequence). Here the CDR3 DNA reads TGTGCCAGCAGCCTTCCCGAGGGGTCCCGAGGACTCGACTACAATGAGCAGTTCTTC. Translation: CASSLPEGSRGLDYNEQFF.

Many counts were recorded for this clonotype. V usage is TRBV7-2 and J usage is TRBJ1-3, with D hard to call. This CDR3 region has 11 residues. Germline V gene data show CDR1 as SGHTA and CDR2 as FQGNSA. V was clipped by 10 bases and J by 2 bases, with 6 bases between them. The CDR3 coding sequence is TGTGCCACCGGGACTGGAAACACCATATATTTT. Translating gives CATGTGNTIYF.

Of note for this clonotype: This could be a read error, since a much larger clone is one nucleotide away. The CDR3 does not close with the conserved phenylalanine or tryptophan, likely indicating a read error. The rearrangement joins TRBV6-1 to TRBJ1-2, with TRBD1 as a possible D gene (5 bases). This CDR3 contains 14 residues. V lost 6 bases, J lost 8 bases, and 19 bases lay in between. Germline lookup yields CDR1 MNHNS and CDR2 SASEGT. The DNA for the CDR3 is TGTGCCAGCAGAGTCCCAGGGTCTCGGTGGGGCTACACCCTC. Protein product: CASRVPGSRWGYTL.

This clonotype was recorded many times. The chain recombines TRBV20-1 with TRBJ2-7; maybe TRBD1 (6 bases). This CDR3 is 15 amino acids long. The V end lost 3 bases, the J end lost 2 bases, and 17 bases lay between the germline ends. Germline CDR1 reads DFQATT; CDR2 reads SNEGSKA (reference sequence). This chain's CDR3 is CSASSPGTSPYEQYF. CDR3 bases: TGCAGTGCTAGCAGCCCCGGGACAAGTCCCTACGAGCAGTACTTC.

This clonotype was recorded many times. The V call is TRBV24-1, the J call TRBJ2-7; tentative D call: TRBD1 (6 bases). V gave up 9 bases and J gave up 5 bases, with 31 bases separating them. CDR3 length: 18 residues. Germline V gives CDR1 KGHDR, CDR2 SFDVKD. CDR3 region: CATFDTVRGLLVSDEQYV. CDR3 in DNA: TGTGCCACCTTCGATACTGTCAGGGGCCTTCTAGTTTCGGACGAGCAGTACGTC.

This clonotype has more than one count but fewer than ten. A much larger clone differs by one base, so this may be a read error. The chain is built from TRBV7-9 and TRBJ2-6; D possibly matches TRBD1 or TRBD2 (5 bases each). Germline assignment: CDR1 SEHNR and CDR2 FQNEAQ (reference sequence). This CDR3 is 17 amino acids long. Written as DNA, the CDR3 is TGTGCCAGCAGCTTAGTTCGTATGGGCTTCGGGGCCAACCTCCTGACTTTC. This sequence encodes CASSLVRMGFGANLLTF.

The chain is built from TRBV4-1 and TRBJ1-6; 8 bases match TRBD1. CDR1 is MGHRA and CDR2 is YSYEKL in the germline V gene. Trimming cost V 1 base and J 9 bases; bases outside gene matches: 5. The CDR3 spans 15 residues. In nucleotides, the CDR3 is TGCGCCAGCAGCCAAGGGTCAGGGGGCTTTTCACCCCTCCACTTT. The encoded protein is CASSQGSGGFSPLHF.

In regard to this clonotype: The CDR3 ends on some other residue instead of the conserved phenylalanine or tryptophan, so this is likely a read error. The DNA is left out, because the CDR3 cannot be placed on it with certainty; the CDR3 is given as TCRdb lists it. The rearrangement uses TRBV9 and TRBJ1-6; TRBD1 reflects the table's D call only, with no check against the DNA. The CDR3 region is 8 residues in length, termini included. Germline values: CDR1 SGDLS, CDR2 YYNGEE. The CDR3 here is CASSQGDS.

Of note for this clonotype: Compared with germline, one end of the junction differs, possibly owing to a read error. CDR3 amino acids: CASSYPQETHYF. The DNA for the CDR3 is TGCGCCAGCAGCTACCCACAAGAGACCCACTACTTC. The chain links TRBV5-1 to TRBJ2-5; D gene uncertain. The germline gives CDR1 SGHRS, CDR2 YFSETQ. There are 12 residues in the CDR3.

This clonotype was seen repeatedly, ten times or more. The chain combines TRBV18 with TRBJ2-3; TRBD2 aligns across 11 bases. CDR3 size: 16 residues. V was clipped by 4 bases and J by 0 bases; unmatched bases: 3. The germline CDR1 and CDR2 sequences are KGHSH and LQKENI. CDR3 DNA sequence: TGTGCCAGCTCACGAACTAGCGGGGGAAGCACAGATACGCAGTATTTT. Residues: CASSRTSGGSTDTQYF.

In regard to this clonotype: Given a much more abundant clone one base away, this may be a read error. V and J are TRBV30 and TRBJ1-2; perhaps TRBD1 as D (5 bases). This CDR3 contains 13 residues. The V gene's germline CDR1 is GTSNPN and CDR2 SVGIG (reference sequence). The CDR3 reads CAWSVTGVYGCTF. Here the CDR3 DNA reads TGTGCCTGGAGTGTTACAGGCGTCTATGGCTGCACCTTC.

This clonotype was seen just once. A much larger clone differs from this one at a single base, so this may be a read error. The chain is built from TRBV27 and TRBJ1-6; 10 nucleotides align to TRBD1. Per the germline V gene, CDR1 is MNHEY and CDR2 is SMNVEV (reference sequence). This CDR3 region has 16 residues. Losses at the gene ends were 8 bases for V and 7 bases for J; bases not matched to a gene: 11. The CDR3 DNA follows: TGTGCCAGCCGGGACAGGGGCACCCCGTCCAATTCACCCCTCCACTTT. Its translation is CASRDRGTPSNSPLHF.

This clonotype was found many times. The V call is TRBV24-1, the J call TRBJ2-3; D might be TRBD1 (6 bases). The CDR3 loop spans 14 amino acids. Trimming cost V 5 bases and J 2 bases, with 10 bases left between them. Looked up from germline, CDR1 is KGHDR and CDR2 is SFDVKD. CDR3 sequence reads: CATSAGQDTDTQYF. The CDR3 DNA sequence: TGTGCCACCAGTGCGGGACAAGACACAGATACGCAGTATTTT.

This clonotype was counted many times. The V call is TRBV29-1, the J call TRBJ2-5; 7 bases fit TRBD1. CDR3 length: 13 amino acids. The germline gives CDR1 SQVTM, CDR2 ANQGSEA. Losses at the gene ends were 6 bases for V and 0 bases for J; bases not matched to a gene: 4. The CDR3 region has the DNA TGCAGCGTCTCGGGACAGCACCAAGAGACCCAGTACTTC. Translating gives CSVSGQHQETQYF.

This clonotype has at least ten counts. The rearrangement joins TRBV4-3 to TRBJ1-6, with no clear D. This CDR3 comprises 16 residues. CDR1 and CDR2 (germline): LGHNA, YSLEER. V was cut by 4 bases and J by 5 bases, with 15 bases left in between. The DNA for the CDR3 is TGCGCCAGCAGCCGCAAGGGAGGCCTCGATAATTCACCCCTCCACTTT. Translating gives CASSRKGGLDNSPLHF.

This clonotype was counted ten times or more. This chain uses TRBV11-2 with TRBJ2-5; TRBD2 might be the D (5 bases). Trimming left V 0 bases short and J 9 bases short, with 14 bases between. The germline gives CDR1 SGHAT, CDR2 FQNNGV. This CDR3 comprises 14 residues. The CDR3 nucleotides read TGTGCCAGCAGCTTAGATAGGACTCCTGGGGCCCAGTACTTC. Protein sequence: CASSLDRTPGAQYF.

This clonotype was observed many times. The rearrangement joins TRBV18 to TRBJ2-5; possible D gene TRBD2, 5 bases. The CDR3 loop spans 15 amino acids. Germline V gene lookup returns CDR1 KGHSH and CDR2 LQKENI. V gave up 5 bases and J gave up 2 bases, with 15 bases separating them. In DNA, the CDR3 is TGTGCCAGCTCAAACATGGACGGGGAGCAAGAGACCCAGTACTTC. Amino acids: CASSNMDGEQETQYF. The variable domain in full, completed from reference TRBV18 and TRBJ2-5, reads NAGVMQNPRHLVRRRGQEARLRCSPMKGHSHVYWYRQLPEEGLKFMVYLQKENIIDESGMPKERFSAEFPKEGPSILRIQQVVRGDSAAYFCASSNMDGEQETQYFGPGTRLLVL.

The chain uses TRBV5-8 and TRBJ1-2; D is undetermined. In germline, CDR1 is SGHTS, CDR2 YDEGEE. Between the trimmed V and J ends, which lost 0 bases and 1 base, there was a span of 4 bases. The CDR3 sequence is 13 residues long. The CDR3 loop is CASSLADNYGYTF. The CDR3 DNA reads as TGTGCCAGCAGCTTGGCTGATAACTATGGCTACACCTTC.

This clonotype was counted many times. The J gene is TRBJ1-3, the V gene TRBV12-3 or TRBV12-4; TRBD1 might be the D (5 bases). Between the trimmed V and J ends, which lost 3 bases and 0 bases, there was a span of 24 bases. The CDR3 contains 20 residues. For the CDR3, the DNA is TGTGCCAGCAGTTTTGGGCAGGGAACTACGCTCGATTCCTCTGGAAACACCATATATTTT. It codes for CASSFGQGTTLDSSGNTIYF.

This clonotype was seen many times. The rearrangement joins TRBV29-1 to TRBJ1-1, with D possibly being TRBD1 (6 bases). Germline V gene data show CDR1 as SQVTM and CDR2 as ANQGSEA. This CDR3 region has 12 residues. V gave up 8 bases and J gave up 0 bases, with 10 bases separating them. CDR3 sequence reads: CSSGTLNTEAFF. DNA of the CDR3: TGCAGCTCTGGGACATTGAACACTGAAGCTTTCTTT.

The CDR3 reads CSARRTGETQYF. DNA for the CDR3: TGCAGTGCTAGAAGGACAGGGGAGACCCAGTACTTC. The chain has TRBV20-1 and TRBJ2-5, with TRBD1 matching 8 bases. CDR3 length: 12 amino acids. Trimming took 2 bases from V and 5 from J; bases not matched to a gene: 1. Germline-derived CDR1 and CDR2 are DFQATT and SNEGSKA (reference sequence).

The V gene is TRBV7-3, the J gene TRBJ2-5; 13 positions match TRBD2. V lost 5 bases, J lost 5 bases, and 14 bases stayed unmatched. Germline V gene data show CDR1 as SGHTA and CDR2 as FQGTGA. CDR3 length: 18 amino acids. The DNA for the CDR3 is TGTGCCAGCAGCGCCCACCGCACGACTAGCGGGGGGTTTGAGACCCAGTACTTC. Amino acid sequence: CASSAHRTTSGGFETQYF.

This clonotype appeared many times. The chain links TRBV14 to TRBJ2-3; 8 positions match TRBD1. The CDR3 is made up of 17 amino acids. Germline loops: CDR1 SGHDN, CDR2 FVKESK. V lost 3 bases and J lost 2; bases outside the gene matches: 10. DNA of the CDR3: TGTGCCAGCAGCCAGGCTTGGACAGGGCTAGCCACAGATACGCAGTATTTT. It yields the protein CASSQAWTGLATDTQYF.

This clonotype has at least ten counts. The CDR3 DNA is TGCGCCAGCAGCCTCGGACACAGCACAGATACGCAGTATTTT. As protein: CASSLGHSTDTQYF. The chain carries TRBV5-1 and TRBJ2-3; maybe TRBD1 (5 bases). The germline V gene has CDR1 SGHRS and CDR2 YFSETQ. Trimming shortened V by 4 bases and J by 0 bases, and 9 bases separated the two germline ends. The CDR3 is made up of 14 amino acids.

With regard to this clonotype: A clone one base away is much larger, so this may be a read error. The CDR3 carries no conserved terminal phenylalanine or tryptophan, so it likely arises from a read error. In DNA form, the CDR3 reads TGTGCCAGCAGCCCTGTCAACATAGAGACCCAGTACCTC. Protein product: CASSPVNIETQYL. V and J are TRBV6-2 or TRBV6-3 and TRBJ2-5; D is ambiguous. Germline V gives CDR1 MNHEY, CDR2 SVGEGT. There are 13 residues in the CDR3. V was clipped by 6 bases and J by 4 bases, with 12 bases between them.